The 16 T cell receptor beta chains presented below share a single source sample, sequenced in a study of blood T cell repertoires in COVID-19. TCRdb keeps only in-frame clones here, not all; method: immunoSEQ multiplex PCR. Of 300,000 to 350,000 clones listed, about 90% are singletons. The sequenced material came from PBMCs or T cells enriched from blood (not recorded which). Receptor source: a man aged 25-45 years who had recovered from COVID-19.

The V gene is TRBV28, the J gene TRBJ1-6, with D possibly matching TRBD1 (5 bases). V lost 5 bases and J lost 8, with 10 bases in between. CDR1 is MDHEN and CDR2 is SYDVKM in the germline V gene. The length of the CDR3 is 13 residues. The CDR3 region is CASSPGRDSPLHF. The CDR3 DNA follows: TGTGCCAGCAGTCCCGGCAGGGATTCACCCCTCCACTTT.

There are many counts of this clone. The rearrangement uses TRBV11-2 and TRBJ2-3, with TRBD1 matching 9 bases. The germline gives CDR1 SGHAT, CDR2 FQNNGV. V gave up 4 bases and J gave up 4 bases; unmatched junction bases: 6. This CDR3 contains 15 residues. CDR3 in DNA: TGTGCCAGCAGCTCATACAGGGGGCGAGCAGATACGCAGTATTTT. This gives the protein CASSSYRGRADTQYF.

This chain connects TRBV6-5 to TRBJ2-3; 11 bases align to TRBD2. J lost 11 bases, V lost 2 bases, and 6 bases had no gene match. CDR3 length: 14 residues. Germline CDR1 is MNHEY and CDR2 is SVGAGI. The CDR3: CASSYHSGLAVQYF. CDR3 nucleotides: TGTGCCAGCAGTTACCACTCGGGACTAGCGGTGCAGTATTTT.

This chain links TRBV5-5 with TRBJ1-2; 11 nucleotides align to TRBD1. This CDR3 spans 15 amino acids. CDR1 is SGHKS, CDR2 YYEKEE, per germline (reference sequence). Trimming took 0 bases from V and 4 from J; bases not matched to a gene: 2. CDR3 coding DNA: TGTGCCAGCAGCTTGGCCGGGACAGGGGGCTATGGCTACACCTTC. It is translated as CASSLAGTGGYGYTF.

The rearrangement joins TRBV7-9 to TRBJ1-4; the D gene is possibly TRBD1 (6 bases). The V end lost 6 bases, the J end lost 0 bases, and 14 bases lay between the germline ends. Germline assignment: CDR1 SEHNR and CDR2 FQNEAQ (reference sequence). This CDR3 has 16 amino acids. In DNA form, the CDR3 reads TGTGCCAGCAGTCCGACAGGTTACGCAACTAATGAAAAACTGTTTTTT. This gives the protein CASSPTGYATNEKLFF. The whole variable domain, remainder taken from reference TRBV7-9 and TRBJ1-4, is DTGVSQNPRHKITKRGQNVTFRCDPISEHNRLYWYRQTLGQGPEFLTYFQNEAQLEKSRLLSDRFSAERPKGSFSTLEIQRTEQGDSAMYLCASSPTGYATNEKLFFGSGTQLSVL.

The chain carries TRBV11-3 and TRBJ2-1, with 10 positions matching TRBD1. Looked up from germline, CDR1 is SGHNT and CDR2 is YENEEA. After removal of 5 bases from V and 6 bases from J, the junction contained 7 bases not matched to a gene. CDR3 length equals 15 residues. The chain's CDR3 is CASSQGQGTANEQFF. CDR3 in DNA: TGTGCCAGCAGCCAGGGACAGGGGACGGCCAATGAGCAGTTCTTC.

V usage is TRBV7-9 and J usage is TRBJ1-2, with 11 bases that match TRBD1. Germline assignment: CDR1 SEHNR and CDR2 FQNEAQ (reference sequence). Germline trimming cut 4 bases from V and 6 bases from J; bases unmatched to any gene: 13. This CDR3 comprises 17 residues. The CDR3 DNA sequence: TGTGCCAGCAGCTCCGGACAGGGGGCGGAGGAACTTCATGGCTACACCTTC. Residues: CASSSGQGAEELHGYTF.

The sample holds one count of this clone. The chain combines TRBV6-1 with TRBJ1-4, with 8 bases fitting TRBD1. The CDR3 covers 14 residues. CDR1 MNHNS and CDR2 SASEGT come from the germline V gene. With 2 bases clipped from V and 7 bases from J, the junction kept 3 bases outside the gene matches. CDR3 nucleotide sequence: TGTGCCAGCAGTGAAACAGGGGGTGGTGAAAAACTGTTTTTT. It encodes CASSETGGGEKLFF.

V is TRBV4-1 and J is TRBJ1-1; 7 nucleotides match TRBD1. Trimming took 4 bases from V and 4 from J; bases not matched to a gene: 6. Germline CDR1 reads MGHRA; CDR2 reads YSYEKL. CDR3 length: 14 amino acids. Here the CDR3 DNA reads TGCGCCAGCAGCCCCCGACAGGGAGGCACTGAAGCTTTCTTT. It codes for CASSPRQGGTEAFF.

The chain uses TRBV28 and TRBJ2-7; 9 nucleotides line up with TRBD1. With 6 bases clipped from V and 0 bases from J, the junction kept 9 bases outside the gene matches. The CDR3 runs 16 residues. The germline V gene encodes CDR1 MDHEN and CDR2 SYDVKM. The CDR3 bases are TGTGCCAGCAGCTCCTCCGGGACAGGGATCTCCTACGAGCAGTACTTC. Translation: CASSSSGTGISYEQYF.

The CDR3 coding sequence is TGTGCCAGCAGTCGGACTAGCGGATACCAAGAGACCCAGTACTTC. Translating it yields CASSRTSGYQETQYF. The chain employs TRBV28 and TRBJ2-5, with TRBD2 matching over 10 bases. The V segment lost 5 bases and the J segment 0 bases; nucleotides outside the gene matches: 3. CDR3 length: 15 amino acids. CDR1 and CDR2 (germline): MDHEN, SYDVKM.

The chain is built from TRBV19 and TRBJ1-6; D is undetermined. CDR1 LNHDA and CDR2 SQIVND come from the germline V gene (reference sequence). Trimming stripped 8 bases from V and 0 bases from J, with 11 bases between. The CDR3 totals 15 residues. The CDR3 loop is CASQTGSSYNSPLHF. CDR3 DNA sequence: TGTGCCAGTCAGACGGGGAGCTCCTATAATTCACCCCTCCACTTT.

This clone was found once. This chain links TRBV9 with TRBJ2-2; 8 nucleotides line up with TRBD2. V shed 6 bases and J 5 bases; nucleotides not matched to a gene: 15. Germline V CDR1 and CDR2: SGDLS, YYNGEE. The length of the CDR3 is 17 residues. The chain's CDR3 is CASTLGGGLEGTGELFF. CDR3 nucleotides: TGTGCCAGCACCCTCGGGGGGGGACTAGAAGGGACCGGGGAGCTGTTTTTT.

The V and J genes are TRBV11-3 and TRBJ1-5; D is unclear. Germline V gene sequence: CDR1 SGHNT, CDR2 YENEEA. Trimming cost V 2 bases and J 2 bases, with 10 bases left between them. The CDR3 spans 15 residues. CDR3 loop: CASSLSGSGNQPQHF. In nucleotides, the CDR3 is TGTGCCAGCAGCTTATCGGGGTCGGGCAATCAGCCCCAGCATTTT.

This chain links TRBV10-3 with TRBJ2-3, with 8 bases matching TRBD2. Losses at the gene ends were 4 bases for V and 0 bases for J; bases not matched to a gene: 6. Looked up from germline, CDR1 is ENHRY and CDR2 is SYGVKD. The length of the CDR3 is 16 residues. The CDR3 nucleotides are TGTGCCATCAGTGGCTCCGGGGGGGCAAGCACAGATACGCAGTATTTT. Its protein product is CAISGSGGASTDTQYF.

This clone showed up just once. The chain combines TRBV6-6 with TRBJ1-5; no firm D call. The CDR3 consists of 15 residues. V was cut by 1 base and J by 7 bases, with 14 bases left in between. Germline V lookup: CDR1 MNHNY, CDR2 SVGAGI (reference sequence). This CDR3 reads CASSYLPGGNQPQHF. The CDR3 nucleotides are TGTGCCAGCAGTTACTTACCGGGAGGGAACCAGCCCCAGCATTTT.